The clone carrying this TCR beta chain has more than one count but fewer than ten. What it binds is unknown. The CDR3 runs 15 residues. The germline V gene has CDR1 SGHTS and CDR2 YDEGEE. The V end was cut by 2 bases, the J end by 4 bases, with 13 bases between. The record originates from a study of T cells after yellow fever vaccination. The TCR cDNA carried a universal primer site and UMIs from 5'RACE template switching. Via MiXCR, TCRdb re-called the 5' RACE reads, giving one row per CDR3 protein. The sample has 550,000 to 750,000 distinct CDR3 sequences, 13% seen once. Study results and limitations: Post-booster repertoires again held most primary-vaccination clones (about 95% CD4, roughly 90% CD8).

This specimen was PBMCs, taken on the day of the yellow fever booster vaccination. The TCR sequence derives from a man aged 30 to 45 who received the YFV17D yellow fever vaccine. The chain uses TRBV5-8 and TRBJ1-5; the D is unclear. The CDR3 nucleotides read TGTGCCAGCAGCTTTCCAGCGACCTTGAATCAGCCCCAGCATTTT. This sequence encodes CASSFPATLNQPQHF.